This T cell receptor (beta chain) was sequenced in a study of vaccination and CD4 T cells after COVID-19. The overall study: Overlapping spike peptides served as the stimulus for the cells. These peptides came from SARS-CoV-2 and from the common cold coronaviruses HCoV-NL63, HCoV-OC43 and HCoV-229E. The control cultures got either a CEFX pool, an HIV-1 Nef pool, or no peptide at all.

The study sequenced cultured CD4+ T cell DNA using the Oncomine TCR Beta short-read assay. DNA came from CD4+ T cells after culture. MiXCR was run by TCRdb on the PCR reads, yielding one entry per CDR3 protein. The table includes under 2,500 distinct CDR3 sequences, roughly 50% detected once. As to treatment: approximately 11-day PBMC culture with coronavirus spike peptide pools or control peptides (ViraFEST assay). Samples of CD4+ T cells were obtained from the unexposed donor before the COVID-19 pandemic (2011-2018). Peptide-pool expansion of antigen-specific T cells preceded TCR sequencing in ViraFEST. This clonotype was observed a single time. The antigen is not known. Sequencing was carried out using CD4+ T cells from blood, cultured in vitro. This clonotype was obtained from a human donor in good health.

CDR3 amino acids: CASSFAATGNTGELFF. The DNA for the CDR3 is TGCGCCAGCAGCTTCGCAGCCACAGGGAACACCGGGGAGCTGTTTTTT. The V call is TRBV5-1, the J call TRBJ2-2; possibly TRBD1 for D (5 bases). Germline-derived CDR1 and CDR2 are SGHRS and YFSETQ. Trimming took 2 bases from V and 1 from J, leaving 12 bases between them. The CDR3 has 16 amino acids.